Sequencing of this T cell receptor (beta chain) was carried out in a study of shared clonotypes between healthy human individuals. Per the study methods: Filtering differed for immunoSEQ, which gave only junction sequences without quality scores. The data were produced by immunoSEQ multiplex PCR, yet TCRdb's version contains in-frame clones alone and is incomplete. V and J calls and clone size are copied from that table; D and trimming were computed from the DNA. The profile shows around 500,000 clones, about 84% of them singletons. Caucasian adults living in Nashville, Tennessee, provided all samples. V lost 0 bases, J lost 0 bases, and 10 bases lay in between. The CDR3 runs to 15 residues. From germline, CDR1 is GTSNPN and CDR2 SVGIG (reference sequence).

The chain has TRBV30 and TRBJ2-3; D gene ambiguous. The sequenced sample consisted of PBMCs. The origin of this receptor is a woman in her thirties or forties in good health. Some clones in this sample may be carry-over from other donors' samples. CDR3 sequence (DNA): TGTGCCTGGAGTGTAACTAAAGAAAGCACAGATACGCAGTATTTT. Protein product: CAWSVTKESTDTQYF.